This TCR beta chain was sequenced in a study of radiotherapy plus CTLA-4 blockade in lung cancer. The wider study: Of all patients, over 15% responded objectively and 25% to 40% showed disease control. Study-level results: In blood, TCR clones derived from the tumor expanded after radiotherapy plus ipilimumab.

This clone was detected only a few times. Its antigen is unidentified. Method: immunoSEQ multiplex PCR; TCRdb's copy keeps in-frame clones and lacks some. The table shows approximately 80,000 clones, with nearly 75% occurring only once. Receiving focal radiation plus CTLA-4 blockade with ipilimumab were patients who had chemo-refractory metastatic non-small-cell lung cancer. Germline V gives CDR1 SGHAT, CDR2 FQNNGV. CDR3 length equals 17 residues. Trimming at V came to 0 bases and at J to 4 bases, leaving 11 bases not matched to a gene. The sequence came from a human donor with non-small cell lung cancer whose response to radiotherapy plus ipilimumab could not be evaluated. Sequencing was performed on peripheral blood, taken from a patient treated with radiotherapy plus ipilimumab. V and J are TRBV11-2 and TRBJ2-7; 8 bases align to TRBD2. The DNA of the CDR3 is TGTGCCAGCAGCTTAGATCAAACGCGGGGGACTAGATACGAGCAGTACTTC. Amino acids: CASSLDQTRGTRYEQYF.